This T cell receptor beta chain derives from a study of blood T cell repertoires in COVID-19. About the research overall: The United States, Italy and Spain were the sources of the acute and convalescent COVID-19 samples.

The CDR3 totals 11 residues. V was clipped by 6 bases and J by 5 bases, with 4 bases between them. Assay used: immunoSEQ multiplex PCR; TCRdb lists only in-frame clones, some missing. The data hold 120,000 to 150,000 clones, with about 85% observed a single time. This receptor was identified in a human donor with acute or convalescent COVID-19. The donor label of this sample is uncertain. This chain uses TRBV12-3 or TRBV12-4 with TRBJ1-4; D uncertain. The sequenced material came from peripheral blood. CDR3 region: CASRQNEKLFF. CDR3 bases: TGTGCCAGCAGACAGAATGAAAAACTGTTTTTT.